This passage covers 18 T cell receptor beta chains from one sample sequenced in a study of PD-L1 blockade in urothelial cancer. Time point reported: peripheral blood 6 weeks after treatment start. TCRdb's table, derived via immunoSEQ multiplex PCR, lists solely in-frame clones and lacks some. The sample yields about 46,000 clones, around 82% seen once. The sample was PBMCs, taken around atezolizumab (anti-PD-L1) treatment. These receptors were collected from a middle-aged man with urothelial cancer.

The sample holds one count of this clone. The chain links TRBV5-1 to TRBJ1-1; 7 bases align to TRBD1. V lost 3 bases and J lost 1; bases outside the gene matches: 6. This CDR3 comprises 15 residues. Per germline, CDR1 SGHRS and CDR2 YFSETQ. The CDR3 bases are TGCGCCAGCAGCTCAAACCGGGACAGGAACACTGAAGCTTTCTTT. Protein sequence: CASSSNRDRNTEAFF.

This clone has only a few counts. The chain joins TRBV10-1 to TRBJ2-2; 7 positions agree with TRBD1. V shed 6 bases, J shed 7 bases, and the junction held 11 bases outside the gene matches. The CDR3 has 15 residues. Germline CDR1 is WNHNN and CDR2 is SYGVQD (reference sequence). CDR3 sequence reads: CASSDRVTGLGELFF. Written as DNA, the CDR3 is TGCGCCAGCAGCGATAGGGTGACAGGGCTCGGGGAGCTGTTTTTT.

The V and J genes are TRBV6-5 and TRBJ2-7; 7 nucleotides match TRBD1. From germline, CDR1 is MNHEY and CDR2 SVGAGI. There are 14 residues in the CDR3. J was trimmed by 7 bases and V by 5 bases; bases with no gene match: 11. CDR3 DNA sequence: TGTGCCAGCAGTCCGACAGGGCCCCAGCAGGAGCAGTACTTC. Protein: CASSPTGPQQEQYF.

V and J are TRBV7-9 and TRBJ2-7, with 16 bases fitting TRBD2. Germline lookup yields CDR1 SEHNR and CDR2 FQNEAQ (reference sequence). The CDR3 is 17 residues long. The junction had 4 bases not matched to a gene; V was cut back by 1 base and J by 4 bases. The CDR3 nucleotides are TGTGCCAGCAGCTTAGGGGGACTAGCGGGAGGGCCATACGAGCAGTACTTC. Protein sequence: CASSLGGLAGGPYEQYF.

CDR3 region: CASSLSGFEETQYF. In DNA form, the CDR3 reads TGTGCCAGCAGCTTGTCAGGGTTTGAGGAGACCCAGTACTTC. The V gene is TRBV5-6, the J gene TRBJ2-5, with D possibly matching TRBD1 (5 bases). The CDR3 length is 14 residues. V was trimmed by 1 base and J by 5 bases, leaving 12 bases between them. Germline CDR1 reads SGHDT; CDR2 reads YYEEEE.

The chain is built from TRBV27 and TRBJ1-2; 10 bases map to TRBD1. Germline CDR1 reads MNHEY; CDR2 reads SMNVEV (reference sequence). The V and J ends lost 6 bases and 1 base, in that order; junction bases with no gene match: 8. The CDR3 is 16 residues long. The CDR3 coding sequence is TGTGCCAGCAGCCCGACAGGGGGCGTGGGTAACTATGGCTACACCTTC. Its translation: CASSPTGGVGNYGYTF.

The chain has TRBV5-4 and TRBJ2-2, with 11 bases identical to TRBD2. In germline, CDR1 is SGHNT, CDR2 YYREEE (reference sequence). V lost 3 bases to trimming and J lost 0 bases; unmatched junction nucleotides: 1. The CDR3 consists of 16 residues. The CDR3 protein is CASSSGLAANTGELFF. In DNA form, the CDR3 reads TGTGCCAGCAGCTCGGGACTAGCGGCGAACACCGGGGAGCTGTTTTTT.

The genes are TRBV1 and TRBJ1-4. TRBV1 is assigned pseudogene status. The CDR3 is made up of 15 amino acids. The CDR3 is CTSSQESSRGEKLFF. CDR3 DNA: TGCACCAGCAGCCAAGAAAGCAGCCGGGGTGAAAAACTGTTTTTT.

This clone has just a few counts. The V call is TRBV9, the J call TRBJ2-5; D possibly corresponds to TRBD1 (6 bases). Trimming left V 2 bases short and J 2 bases short, with 7 bases between. This CDR3 region has 13 residues. Germline V lookup: CDR1 SGDLS, CDR2 YYNGEE. This CDR3 is CASSVTGQETQYF. The CDR3 DNA is TGTGCCAGCAGCGTCACAGGGCAAGAGACCCAGTACTTC.

The rearrangement joins TRBV7-9 to TRBJ1-2; D not certain. V was pared by 5 bases and J by 4 bases, with 8 bases between. The CDR3 spans 12 residues. Germline CDR1 is SEHNR and CDR2 is FQNEAQ (reference sequence). In DNA, the CDR3 is TGTGCCAGCAGCCAGACTGGCTATGGCTACACCTTC. Protein: CASSQTGYGYTF.

This clone was seen a single time. DNA for the CDR3: TGTGCCAGCAGTCGGGACAGGGGGCACAGTCAGCCCCAGCATTTT. It encodes CASSRDRGHSQPQHF. The chain recombines TRBV2 with TRBJ1-5; 12 bases fit TRBD1. With V trimmed by 5 bases and J by 6 bases, 5 bases remained unmatched. CDR1 is SNHLY and CDR2 is FYNNEI in the germline V gene. The CDR3 covers 15 residues.

J is TRBJ2-2 and V is TRBV6-5; TRBD1 matches 7 bases. Germline V lookup: CDR1 MNHEY, CDR2 SVGAGI. The CDR3 has 12 residues. The J segment lost 14 bases and the V segment lost 6 bases, leaving 9 bases of the junction unmatched. CDR3 amino acids: CASREIRGQLFF. CDR3 nucleotides: TGTGCCAGCAGGGAAATAAGGGGGCAACTGTTTTTT.

This clone was found once. The chain links TRBV19 to TRBJ1-2; D may be TRBD1 (6 bases). In germline, CDR1 is LNHDA, CDR2 SQIVND (reference sequence). The V gene lost 3 bases and the J gene lost 5 bases, with 19 bases spanning the gap. The CDR3 loop spans 16 amino acids. The CDR3 sequence is CASSISGQSRRYGYTF. CDR3 bases: TGTGCCAGTAGTATCTCCGGACAGTCTCGAAGGTATGGCTACACCTTC. Full variable domain (remainder filled in from reference TRBV19 and TRBJ1-2): DGGITQSPKYLFRKEGQNVTLSCEQNLNHDAMYWYRQDPGQGLRLIYYSQIVNDFQKGDIAEGYSVSREKKESFPLTVTSAQKNPTAFYLCASSISGQSRRYGYTFGSGTRLTVV.

The chain combines TRBV29-1 with TRBJ2-3; TRBD2 matches at 7 bases. This CDR3 is 10 amino acids long. Trimming at V came to 7 bases and at J to 5 bases, leaving 0 bases not matched to a gene. Germline-derived CDR1 and CDR2 are SQVTM and ANQGSEA. For the CDR3, the DNA is TGCAGCGGCGGGGGAGATACGCAGTATTTT. Translating gives CSGGGDTQYF.

V is TRBV23-1 and J is TRBJ2-4, with D maybe TRBD1 (5 bases). TRBV23-1 is recorded as an ORF, its role being uncertain. V was cut by 4 bases and J by 8 bases, with 18 bases left in between. This CDR3 region has 15 residues. DNA of the CDR3: TGCGCCAGCAGTCCAGGGCGGCCCTTTGGGGACATTCAGTACTTC. Translated: CASSPGRPFGDIQYF.

This rearrangement joins TRBV7-9 to TRBJ2-1; a weak D match, TRBD1 (6 bases). This CDR3 spans 11 amino acids. Germline values: CDR1 SEHNR, CDR2 FQNEAQ (reference sequence). V lost 5 bases, J lost 11 bases, and 10 bases lay in between. CDR3 in amino acids: CASSPGQKQFF. The CDR3 region has the DNA TGTGCCAGCAGCCCCGGACAGAAGCAGTTCTTC.

The chain has TRBV28 and TRBJ2-1; the match to TRBD2 covers 9 bases. The germline gives CDR1 MDHEN, CDR2 SYDVKM. V was pared by 6 bases and J by 4 bases, with 10 bases of the junction left unmatched. The CDR3 has 16 amino acids. The CDR3 bases are TGTGCCAGCAGAATTGACGGGACTAGCAGATACAATGAGCAGTTCTTC. Amino acid sequence: CASRIDGTSRYNEQFF.

The chain links TRBV27 to TRBJ1-5; D gene ambiguous. Germline values: CDR1 MNHEY, CDR2 SMNVEV (reference sequence). CDR3 length: 14 residues. With 6 bases removed from V and 0 bases from J, the gap between germline ends came to 9 bases. The CDR3, as DNA: TGTGCCAGCAGGAGGGAATATAGCAATCAGCCCCAGCATTTT. Residues: CASRREYSNQPQHF.